These T cell receptor beta chains were read from a single sample in a study of blood T cell repertoires in COVID-19. Method: immunoSEQ multiplex PCR; TCRdb's copy keeps in-frame clones and lacks some. This table has 100,000 to 150,000 clones, around 89% appearing once. The sample consisted of peripheral blood. These receptors originate from a man aged 60 to 69 with COVID-19, enrolled during active disease. Both conserved end residues are part of each CDR3. A D gene is named only where the DNA matches it firmly. Only part of the rows carry a size: once, few, many, or a class if the clone is expanded.

D | J | V | size | CDR3 | DNA
. | TRBJ1-6 | TRBV19 | once | CASSSTGRESPLHF | TGTGCCAGTAGTTCAACAGGGAGGGAGTCACCCCTCCACTTT
TRBD2 | TRBJ2-1 | TRBV7-3 | . | CASSPGLAGDNEQFF | TGTGCCAGCAGCCCGGGGCTAGCGGGGGACAATGAGCAGTTCTTC
. | TRBJ1-1 | TRBV7-9 | . | CASSLGEGTEAFF | TGTGCCAGCAGCTTAGGGGAGGGCACTGAAGCTTTCTTT
. | TRBJ2-7 | TRBV30 | few | CAWSPTDSYEQYF | TGTGCCTGGAGTCCGACAGATAGTTACGAGCAGTACTTC
. | TRBJ2-7 | TRBV3-1/TRBV3-2 | . | CASSPGGREQYF | TGTGCCAGCAGCCCGGGGGGCAGGGAGCAGTACTTC
. | TRBJ2-2 | TRBV9 | few | CASSVVGRLANTGELFF | TGTGCCAGCAGCGTAGTTGGGAGACTTGCGAACACCGGGGAGCTGTTTTTT
. | TRBJ1-1 | TRBV12-3/TRBV12-4 | . | CASSFPDREAFF | TGTGCCAGCAGTTTCCCCGACAGGGAAGCTTTCTTT
. | TRBJ1-1 | TRBV11-3 | . | CASSLSLAGEAFF | TGTGCCAGCAGCCTATCGCTCGCAGGGGAAGCTTTCTTT
TRBD2 | TRBJ2-1 | TRBV4-3 | . | CASSHLAGGHNEQFF | TGCGCCAGCAGCCACTTAGCGGGGGGCCACAATGAGCAGTTCTTC
. | TRBJ2-6 | TRBV19 | once | CASSARGSGANVLTF | TGTGCCAGTAGTGCCCGGGGATCTGGGGCCAACGTCCTGACTTTC
. | TRBJ1-4 | TRBV5-5 | . | CASSSPDSGVNEKLFF | TGTGCCAGCAGCTCCCCCGACTCGGGGGTTAACGAAAAACTGTTTTTT
. | TRBJ1-2 | TRBV28 | . | CATNLRYGYTF | TGTGCCACTAACTTACGCTATGGCTACACCTTC